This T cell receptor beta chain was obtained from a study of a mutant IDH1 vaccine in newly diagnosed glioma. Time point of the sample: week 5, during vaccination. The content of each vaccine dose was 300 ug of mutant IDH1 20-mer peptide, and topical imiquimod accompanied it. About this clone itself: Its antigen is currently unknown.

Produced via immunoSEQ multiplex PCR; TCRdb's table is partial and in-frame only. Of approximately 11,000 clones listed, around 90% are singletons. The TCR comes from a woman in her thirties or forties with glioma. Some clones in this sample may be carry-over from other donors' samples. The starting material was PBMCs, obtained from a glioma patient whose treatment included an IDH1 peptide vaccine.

CDR3 in DNA: TGTGCCAGCAGTTCCCCCGGCCGGGGGCCCGAGCAGTACTTC. This sequence encodes CASSSPGRGPEQYF. The chain uses TRBV28 and TRBJ2-7; D may correspond to TRBD1 or TRBD2 (6 bases each). This CDR3 contains 14 residues. The germline CDR1 and CDR2 sequences are MDHEN and SYDVKM. Deletions cut 4 bases from V and 6 bases from J, with 16 bases between.